This TCR beta chain was recorded in a study of patients and donors after allogeneic stem cell transplantation. The CDR3 contains 14 residues. V was clipped by 2 bases and J by 3 bases, with 11 bases between them. Germline loops: CDR1 LNHDA, CDR2 SQIVND (reference sequence). TCRdb reprocessed the RT-PCR reads with MiXCR, giving one entry per CDR3 protein. The table has about a million distinct CDR3 sequences, more than 15% seen once; the top ten hold 5.5% to 6.5%. The rearrangement joins TRBV19 to TRBJ2-7, with D possibly matching TRBD1 (6 bases). Input material: blood, either unsorted or a sorted T cell fraction (not recorded which). This TCR derives from a human donor who was either an allogeneic HSCT recipient or a stem cell or donor lymphocyte infusion donor (not recorded which). It is not recorded whose cells these are; they may come from a transplant donor. For the CDR3, the DNA is TGTGCCAGTAGTATATTCTGGGGACACTACGAGCAGTACTTC. Translating gives CASSIFWGHYEQYF.